This T cell receptor (beta chain) derives from a study of T cells after yellow fever vaccination. Whole-study context: In the case of low-cell-number fractions, SMART-Seq v4 Ultra Low Input was used for preparation.

Remarks on this clonotype: The antigen is not known.

CDR1 ENHRY and CDR2 SYGVKD come from the germline V gene. The V end lost 4 bases, the J end lost 4 bases, and 11 bases lay between the germline ends. The CDR3 spans 13 residues. The study's findings and limits: Most clones from primary vaccination resurfaced after the booster (around 97% CD4, 70% to 90% CD8). Faster peaking, at day 5 versus 15, marked a secondary response that was weaker.

UMIs and a universal primer site were added when TCR cDNA was made by 5'RACE template switching. TCRdb re-called the 5' RACE reads with MiXCR, one entry per CDR3 protein. Here the sample spans a few hundred thousand distinct CDR3 sequences, approximately 4.3% being singletons. Sequencing was performed on PBMCs, taken 15 days after the yellow fever booster vaccination. This clonotype was sampled from a man younger than 35 who received the YFV17D yellow fever vaccine. The V and J genes are TRBV10-3 and TRBJ2-7; D unclear. The CDR3: CAISGSPKYEQYF. The DNA for the CDR3 is TGTGCCATCAGTGGGAGTCCGAAATACGAGCAGTACTTC.